This entry lists 5 T cell receptor beta chains sequenced from one sample in a study of shared clonotypes between healthy human individuals. Sequenced by immunoSEQ multiplex PCR; TCRdb stores in-frame clones only, minus some. Here the sample spans 1,100,000 or so clones, roughly 74% being singletons. Specimen: memory CD4+ T cells from PBMCs. The subset: CD45RA-negative fraction. All receptors come from a man younger than 30 in good health. Some clones in this sample may be carry-over from other donors' samples.

The chain carries TRBV5-4 and TRBJ2-7, with TRBD2 matching over 12 bases. Germline V lookup: CDR1 SGHNT, CDR2 YYREEE (reference sequence). V lost 4 bases, J lost 4 bases, and 9 bases stayed unmatched. The CDR3 is 16 residues long. CDR3 nucleotide sequence: TGTGCCAGCAGCCCTGGACTAGCGGGAACCGAATACGAGCAGTACTTC. It is translated as CASSPGLAGTEYEQYF.

The CDR3 DNA reads as TGCGCCAGCAGCTTTCGGACTCCGATACAAGAGACCCAGTACTTC. It yields the protein CASSFRTPIQETQYF. The rearrangement joins TRBV5-1 to TRBJ2-5, with a possible D match to TRBD2 (5 bases). From germline, CDR1 is SGHRS and CDR2 YFSETQ. With 2 bases removed from V and 2 bases from J, the gap between germline ends came to 13 bases. This CDR3 region has 15 residues.

In its sample, this clone was seen once. This CDR3 reads CASSPYGQETQYF. In DNA, the CDR3 is TGTGCCAGCTCACCATACGGTCAAGAGACCCAGTACTTC. V and J are TRBV18 and TRBJ2-5; D is undetermined. With 2 bases removed from V and 2 bases from J, the gap between germline ends came to 6 bases. This CDR3 comprises 13 residues. Germline-derived CDR1 and CDR2 are KGHSH and LQKENI.

The chain couples TRBV28 to TRBJ1-1; 7 bases map to TRBD1. The CDR3 totals 13 residues. The ends lost 7 bases at V and 1 base at J; junction bases unmatched: 3. CDR1 and CDR2 from the germline V gene are MDHEN and SYDVKM. CDR3 sequence reads: CASKGQQNTEAFF. CDR3 DNA: TGTGCCAGCAAGGGACAGCAGAACACTGAAGCTTTCTTT.

The chain links TRBV7-3 to TRBJ2-1; 14 bases line up with TRBD2. The CDR3 is 15 amino acids. The germline V gene has CDR1 SGHTA and CDR2 FQGTGA. V lost 6 bases, J lost 10 bases, and 8 bases stayed unmatched. Here the CDR3 reads CASRSPGLAGVEQFF. CDR3 nucleotide sequence: TGTGCCAGCAGATCTCCGGGACTAGCGGGAGTCGAGCAGTTCTTC.